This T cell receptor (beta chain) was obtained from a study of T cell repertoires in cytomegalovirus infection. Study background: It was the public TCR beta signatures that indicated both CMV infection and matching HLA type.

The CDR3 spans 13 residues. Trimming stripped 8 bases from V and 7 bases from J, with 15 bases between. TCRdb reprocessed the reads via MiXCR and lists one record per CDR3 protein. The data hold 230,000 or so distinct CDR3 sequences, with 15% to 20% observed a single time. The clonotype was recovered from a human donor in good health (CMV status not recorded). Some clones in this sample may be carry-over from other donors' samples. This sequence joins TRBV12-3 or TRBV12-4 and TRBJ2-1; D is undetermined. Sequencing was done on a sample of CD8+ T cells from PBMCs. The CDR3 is CASLELRANEQFF. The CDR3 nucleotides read TGTGCCAGCTTGGAACTCAGAGCGAATGAGCAGTTCTTC.